This TCR beta chain was captured in a study of control samples from healthy donors and cancer patients. Sequenced by immunoSEQ multiplex PCR; TCRdb stores in-frame clones only, minus some. The data show roughly 170,000 clones, with 85% to 95% seen just once and approximately 1.5% held by the top ten. This TCR derives from a man between 18 and 35 years old in good health. The sequencing sample was made of blood.

The CDR3 nucleotides read TGTGCCAGCAGCTTATCTAGCGGGGGTGATGAGCAGTTCTTC. Its translation: CASSLSSGGDEQFF. The V gene is TRBV7-3, the J gene TRBJ2-1; 10 positions match TRBD2. CDR1 SGHTA and CDR2 FQGTGA come from the germline V gene. Trimming cost V 2 bases and J 8 bases; bases outside gene matches: 3. The CDR3 spans 14 residues.